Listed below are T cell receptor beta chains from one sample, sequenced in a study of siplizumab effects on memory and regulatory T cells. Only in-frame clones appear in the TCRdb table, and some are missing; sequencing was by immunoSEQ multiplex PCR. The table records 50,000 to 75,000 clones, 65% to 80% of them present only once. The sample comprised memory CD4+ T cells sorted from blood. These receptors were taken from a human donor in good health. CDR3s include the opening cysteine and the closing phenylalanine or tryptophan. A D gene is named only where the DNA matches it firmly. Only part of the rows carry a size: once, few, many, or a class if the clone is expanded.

CDR3: CASSSLVEQFF
DNA: TGTGCCAGCAGTTCACTGGTTGAGCAGTTCTTC
J: TRBJ2-1
D: -
size: -
V: TRBV6-5

CDR3: CASSLGGNTGELFF
DNA: TGTGCCAGCAGCTTAGGGGGGAACACCGGGGAGCTGTTTTTT
J: TRBJ2-2
D: -
size: -
V: TRBV7-2

CDR3: CASSRGTQNQPQHF
DNA: TGTGCCAGCAGCCGCGGGACTCAGAATCAGCCCCAGCATTTT
J: TRBJ1-5
D: -
size: -
V: TRBV5-5

CDR3: CASSYSSGGGFHEQFF
DNA: TGTGCCAGCAGTTACTCCTCTGGCGGGGGGTTCCATGAGCAGTTCTTC
J: TRBJ2-1
D: TRBD2
size: -
V: TRBV6-6

CDR3: CASSLDTQNYGGYTF
DNA: TGCGCCAGCAGCTTGGACACGCAAAACTATGGTGGCTACACCTTC
J: TRBJ1-2
D: -
size: -
V: TRBV5-1

CDR3: CASSFRTGEKLFF
DNA: TGTGCCAGCAGTTTCCGTACTGGTGAAAAACTGTTTTTT
J: TRBJ1-4
D: -
size: -
V: TRBV27

CDR3: CASSIPGNSGNTIYF
DNA: TGTGCCAGCAGTATTCCAGGGAACTCTGGAAACACCATATATTTT
J: TRBJ1-3
D: -
size: once
V: TRBV2

CDR3: CASSDGARGTDTQYF
DNA: TGTGCCAGCAGTGACGGGGCCAGGGGAACAGATACGCAGTATTTT
J: TRBJ2-3
D: -
size: -
V: TRBV25-1

CDR3: CASSPPGKRGPPDTQYF
DNA: TGTGCCAGCAGCCCCCCGGGCAAGCGGGGGCCCCCAGATACGCAGTATTTT
J: TRBJ2-3
D: TRBD2
size: -
V: TRBV9

CDR3: CASSLEQGHAAFF
DNA: TGTGCCAGCAGCTTAGAACAGGGGCACGCGGCTTTCTTT
J: TRBJ1-1
D: TRBD1
size: few
V: TRBV7-9

CDR3: CASSLWRGTEAFF
DNA: TGTGCCAGCAGCTTATGGAGGGGGACTGAAGCTTTCTTT
J: TRBJ1-1
D: -
size: -
V: TRBV11-2

CDR3: CASSLAGIAELFF
DNA: TGTGCCAGCAGCTTAGCCGGGATCGCCGAGCTGTTTTTT
J: TRBJ2-2
D: -
size: -
V: TRBV7-9